The 30 T cell receptor beta chains reported below all come from one sample, sequenced in a study of tumor-infiltrating lymphocytes in primary liver carcinoma. Total RNA (roughly 550 ng) served as template for TCR beta cDNA synthesis primed by a constant-region primer. TCR beta libraries came from three nested multiplex PCR rounds using slightly modified ARM-PCR. TRBV1-TRBV30 forward and Cbeta reverse primers drove the first two roughly 10-cycle rounds. From the multiplex PCR reads, TCRdb called clonotypes with MiXCR, one entry per CDR3 protein. The data contain under 200,000 distinct CDR3 sequences, around four fifths of them singletons. Unsorted bulk tissue, about 17-34 mg of it, served as the source for co-extraction of RNA and DNA. Sequencing was done on a sample of tumor tissue from primary liver carcinoma. These receptors were collected from a man in his forties or fifties with primary liver carcinoma and hepatitis B virus infection.

In nucleotides, the CDR3 is TGTGCCAGCAGCCTTGGACTAGCGAGGGGGTACAATGAGCAGTTCTTC. Translated: CASSLGLARGYNEQFF. The V and J genes are TRBV5-8 and TRBJ2-1, with 9 bases that match TRBD2. Germline trimming cut 4 bases from V and 4 bases from J; bases unmatched to any gene: 9. The CDR3 spans 16 residues. Germline loops: CDR1 SGHTS, CDR2 YDEGEE.

Concerning this clonotype itself: In this CDR3 the conserved last residue, phenylalanine or tryptophan, is missing, so a read error is likely. The rearrangement links TRBV11-2 to TRBJ2-2; no clear D. Germline lookup yields CDR1 SGHAT and CDR2 FQNNGV. The CDR3 covers 13 residues. The V and J ends lost 9 bases and 8 bases respectively, with 16 bases between them. Written as DNA, the CDR3 is TGTGCCAGTAGCCAAGGTGTGGCAGGGGAGCTGTTTTCT. Protein product: CASSQGVAGELFS.

Notes on this clonotype: Its ends do not fully match the called genes, so a read error is possible. The chain links TRBV4-3 to TRBJ2-4; D might be TRBD2 (5 bases). CDR3 length: 16 amino acids. Per the germline V gene, CDR1 is LGHNA and CDR2 is YSLEER. The CDR3: CARSQYGSLAENIQYF. The CDR3 DNA sequence: TGCGCCAGGAGCCAATATGGCAGCCTAGCCGAAAACATTCAGTACTTC.

This chain joins TRBV28 and TRBJ1-5; 8 bases line up with TRBD1. CDR3 length: 14 residues. CDR1 MDHEN and CDR2 SYDVKM come from the germline V gene. The CDR3: CVNRSTGASQPQHF. The CDR3 region has the DNA TGTGTCAACAGGTCGACAGGGGCTTCCCAGCCCCAGCATTTT.

The chain uses TRBV12-3 or TRBV12-4 and TRBJ2-1, with 9 bases identical to TRBD2. This CDR3 is built from 13 residues. Losses at the gene ends were 7 bases for V and 15 bases for J; bases not matched to a gene: 13. CDR3 in amino acids: CASTELAGPRGFF. The CDR3 nucleotides are TGTGCCAGCACCGAACTAGCGGGCCCCAGAGGGTTCTTC.

This chain joins TRBV29-1 and TRBJ2-2; 10 bases are shared with TRBD2. J gave up 10 bases and V 8 bases, and 16 bases lay outside the gene matches. From germline, CDR1 is SQVTM and CDR2 ANQGSEA. The CDR3 consists of 15 residues. The CDR3 nucleotides read TGCAGCATTGGGACTAGCGCGGCAAACACTGAGGAGCTGTTTTTT. Residues: CSIGTSAANTEELFF.

This clonotype showed up just once. The junction and the germline gene differ at one end; a read error may be behind it. The gene calls are TRBV4-2 and TRBJ2-3, with a tentative D call TRBD2 (5 bases). The CDR3 contains 13 residues. Germline-derived CDR1 and CDR2 are LGHNA and YNFKEQ. In nucleotides, the CDR3 is TGCGTCAGCAGCCAAGATCAGGACTCGAGGGAGTATTTT. It yields the protein CVSSQDQDSREYF.

This chain links TRBV6-2 or TRBV6-3 with TRBJ2-6; D remains ambiguous. Germline V gene data show CDR1 as MNHEY and CDR2 as SVGEGT. The CDR3 runs 15 residues. V lost 5 bases and J lost 2, with 10 bases in between. This chain's CDR3 is CASSAWRAGANVLTF. The CDR3 DNA follows: TGTGCCAGCAGTGCCTGGAGAGCTGGGGCCAACGTCCTGACTTTC.

In the case of this clonotype: Its ends do not fully match the called genes, so a read error is possible. The V gene is TRBV5-4, the J gene TRBJ1-1, with D hard to call. The CDR3 extends over 15 amino acids. Per the germline V gene, CDR1 is SGHNT and CDR2 is YYREEE (reference sequence). The CDR3 nucleotides are TGTGCCAGCAGCGTGGGCAGTGCGTTGAGCACTAAAGCTTTCTTT. This encodes CASSVGSALSTKAFF. The full variable domain, completed using reference TRBV5-4 and TRBJ1-1, is ETGVTQSPTHLIKTRGQQVTLRCSSQSGHNTVSWYQQALGQGPQFIFQYYREEENGRGNFPPRFSGLQFPNYSSELNVNALELDDSALYLCASSVGSALSTKAFFGQGTRLTVV.

On this clonotype itself: The junction does not match germline at one end; this may be a read error. The chain recombines TRBV6-2 or TRBV6-3 with TRBJ2-7; D not resolved. CDR1 and CDR2 (germline): MNHEY, SVGEGT. The CDR3 totals 11 residues. CDR3 in amino acids: CVSSSGYEQYF. DNA of the CDR3: TGTGTCAGCAGTTCCGGATACGAACAGTACTTC.

V and J are TRBV11-2 and TRBJ2-7; tentatively, D is TRBD1 (5 bases). The CDR3 runs 13 residues. Germline lookup yields CDR1 SGHAT and CDR2 FQNNGV. The CDR3 loop is CIRSPRQSYEQYF. CDR3 sequence (DNA): TGTATCAGGAGCCCTCGACAGTCCTACGAGCAGTACTTC.

Comment on this clonotype: The junction differs from germline at one of its ends, possibly a read error. The chain carries TRBV4-2 and TRBJ2-1; TRBD2 aligns across 7 bases. CDR1 and CDR2 from the germline V gene are LGHNA and YNFKEQ. This CDR3 contains 15 residues. In DNA, the CDR3 is TGTGCCAGTAGCCAAGCTAGCGGACTTCACTATGAGCAGTTCTTC. This codes for CASSQASGLHYEQFF.

With regard to this clonotype: It is likely a read error, because the conserved phenylalanine at the end of the CDR3 is missing. This chain links TRBV4-1 with TRBJ2-1; TRBD2 matches at 7 bases. CDR3 size: 19 residues. The germline gives CDR1 MGHRA, CDR2 YSYEKL. CDR3 sequence (DNA): TGCGCCAACAGCCAAGACAGAGGAGGGAGGGCCAGGGTTCGCAATGAGCAGTTCTAC. Amino acid sequence: CANSQDRGGRARVRNEQFY.

The rearrangement joins TRBV11-1 to TRBJ2-1; D may be TRBD1 or TRBD2 (5 bases each). Germline CDR1 and CDR2: SGHAT and FQDESV (reference sequence). The CDR3 is 15 amino acids. V shed 10 bases and J shed 6 bases, with 22 bases lying between them. Written as DNA, the CDR3 is TGTGCCAACATCTTCCAGGGACCGCTGGGCAATGAGCAGTTCTTC. The encoded protein is CANIFQGPLGNEQFF.

Regarding this clonotype: A read error may account for a junction end that differs from germline. The CDR3 bases are TGTGCCGGCAGCTTAGGCGCCTCTAACAATGAGCAGTTCTTC. Translation gives CAGSLGASNNEQFF. V gene TRBV11-3 combines with J gene TRBJ2-1; no clear D. This CDR3 has 14 residues. In germline, CDR1 is SGHNT, CDR2 YENEEA.

This clonotype appeared a single time. One junction end disagrees with the germline gene, perhaps due to a read error. The chain joins TRBV15 to TRBJ1-3; D might be TRBD1 (6 bases). CDR3 size: 16 residues. Germline CDR1 reads LNHNV; CDR2 reads YYDKDF (reference sequence). The CDR3 nucleotides are TGTGCCACCAGCATAGACGGGGGGCTTTCTGCAAACACCATATATTTT. Encoded protein: CATSIDGGLSANTIYF. The entire variable domain, with the rest obtained from reference TRBV15 and TRBJ1-3, is as follows: DAMVIQNPRYQVTQFGKPVTLSCSQTLNHNVMYWYQQKSSQAPKLLFHYYDKDFNNEADTPDNFQSRRPNTSFCFLDIRSPGLGDTAMYLCATSIDGGLSANTIYFGEGSWLTVV.

Note on this clonotype: At one end the junction does not follow the germline gene, possibly because of a read error. The rearrangement links TRBV11-1 to TRBJ2-4; TRBD2 agrees at 11 bases. Germline V gives CDR1 SGHAT, CDR2 FQDESV (reference sequence). The CDR3 sequence is 17 residues long. CDR3 DNA sequence: TGCGCCAGCAGCTTTCCCGGGACTAGCGGTACCAAAAACAGTCGGTACTTC. This sequence encodes CASSFPGTSGTKNSRYF.

Points on this clonotype: One end of the junction varies from germline; a read error may be responsible. This chain uses TRBV7-8 with TRBJ2-3, with 7 positions matching TRBD1. Germline-derived CDR1 and CDR2 are SGHVS and FQNEAQ. The CDR3 sequence is 15 residues long. The CDR3 nucleotides are TGTGCCAGCAGCTTAGTGGGACAGACCACAGTTACGCGGTATTTT. Translated: CASSLVGQTTVTRYF. Full variable domain (missing parts from reference TRBV7-8 and TRBJ2-3): GAGVSQSPRYKVAKRGQDVALRCDPISGHVSLFWYQQALGQGPEFLTYFQNEAQLDKSGLPSDRFFAERPEGSVSTLKIQRTQQEDSAVYLCASSLVGQTTVTRYFGPGTRLTVL.

Turning to this clonotype: Relative to the germline gene, one junction end is altered; a read error may explain this. The rearrangement links TRBV6-5 to TRBJ2-2; possibly TRBD1 or TRBD2 for D (5 bases each). CDR1 is MNHEY, CDR2 SVGAGI, per germline. The CDR3 runs 14 residues. The CDR3 sequence is CASIYMADTGELLF. CDR3 sequence (DNA): TGTGCCAGCATTTACATGGCGGACACCGGGGAGCTGCTTTTT.

Comments on this clonotype: The missing conserved phenylalanine or tryptophan at the end of this CDR3 makes a read error likely. The V and J genes are TRBV29-1 and TRBJ2-1; D ambiguous. In germline, CDR1 is SQVTM, CDR2 ANQGSEA. CDR3 length equals 14 residues. The germline V and J ends were trimmed by 7 bases and 9 bases, with 22 bases remaining between them. CDR3 DNA sequence: TGCAGCGCCCATAAGACCAGAGACGGCGGTGAGCAGTTCCTC. It is translated as CSAHKTRDGGEQFL.

Comments on this clonotype: This could be a read error, since a much larger clone is one nucleotide away. The genes are TRBV24-1 and TRBJ2-2; D gene uncertain. The CDR3 spans 14 residues. Germline V gene lookup returns CDR1 KGHDR and CDR2 SFDVKD. The CDR3: CPTSVRVPPGELFF. DNA for the CDR3: TGTCCCACCAGTGTCCGGGTCCCACCGGGGGAGCTGTTTTTT.

The chain joins TRBV7-8 to TRBJ2-1; D is perhaps TRBD2 (6 bases). The CDR3 is made up of 16 amino acids. The V and J ends lost 6 bases and 1 base respectively, with 16 bases between them. CDR1 and CDR2 (germline): SGHVS, FQNEAQ. CDR3 DNA sequence: TGTGCCAGCAGATATCTAGCTGGAGGGTCCTACAATGAGCAGTTCTTC. Amino acids: CASRYLAGGSYNEQFF.

Details on this clonotype: A junction end diverges from the germline sequence, so it may reflect a read error. The chain employs TRBV7-9 and TRBJ2-3, with TRBD2 matching 13 bases. Germline V gene lookup returns CDR1 SEHNR and CDR2 FQNEAQ (reference sequence). CDR3 length: 16 amino acids. The CDR3 bases are TGTGACAGCAACACCTGGACTAGCGGGAGCCCAGATACGCAATATTTT. Translation: CDSNTWTSGSPDTQYF.

In the case of this clonotype: One end of the junction does not line up with germline, which may come from a read error. The chain employs TRBV5-1 and TRBJ2-5; maybe TRBD2 (5 bases). The germline V gene encodes CDR1 SGHRS and CDR2 YFSETQ. The length of the CDR3 is 14 residues. In DNA form, the CDR3 reads TGCGCCAGCAGGAGCTGGAGGCTTCAAGAGACCCAGAACTTC. This translates into CASRSWRLQETQNF.

With regard to this clonotype: The junction departs from the called germline gene at one end, perhaps through a read error. The genes are TRBV6-2 or TRBV6-3 and TRBJ1-1; D is undetermined. The germline CDR1 and CDR2 sequences are MNHEY and SVGEGT. This CDR3 comprises 14 residues. The CDR3 DNA follows: TGTGCTAGCAGTTACTGGCACGGGGTAGCTGAAGCTTTCTTT. Amino acids: CASSYWHGVAEAFF.

Note on this clonotype: Lacking the conserved final phenylalanine or tryptophan, this CDR3 likely reflects a read error. The V and J genes are TRBV4-1 and TRBJ2-1, with 11 bases fitting TRBD2. The CDR3 has 16 amino acids. V gave up 4 bases and J gave up 4 bases; unmatched junction bases: 6. CDR1 is MGHRA and CDR2 is YSYEKL in the germline V gene. As DNA, the CDR3 is TGCGCCAGCAGCCCCGAACTAGCGGGGGCGTACAATGAGCAGTTCACC. The encoded protein is CASSPELAGAYNEQFT.

Notes on this clonotype: In this CDR3 the conserved last residue, phenylalanine or tryptophan, is missing, so a read error is likely. No DNA is shown, since the ends of the CDR3 on it are uncertain; the CDR3 is the one TCRdb lists. J is TRBJ1-4 and V is TRBV11-2; the tabulated D call, TRBD1, remains unverified against the DNA. Germline assignment: CDR1 SGHAT and CDR2 FQNNGV. The CDR3 is 14 residues long, ends included. The CDR3 reads CASSLDLGGLRLFL.

Notes on this clonotype: The junction does not match germline at one end; this may be a read error. The rearrangement joins TRBV11-2 to TRBJ2-3; 11 bases are shared with TRBD2. CDR1 is SGHAT, CDR2 FQNNGV, per germline. The CDR3 loop spans 15 amino acids. In DNA, the CDR3 is TGTGTCAGCAGAGGGACTAGCGGAGACATAGATATGCAGTATTTT. The encoded protein is CVSRGTSGDIDMQYF.

Notes on this clonotype: A read error may produce the germline difference seen at one junction end. V usage is TRBV29-1 and J usage is TRBJ2-1; 7 bases align to TRBD2. The germline V gene encodes CDR1 SQVTM and CDR2 ANQGSEA. The CDR3 has 17 residues. The CDR3 region has the DNA TGCCGCGTTGGAGTGAGGGGCCTAGCGGAGATCTACAATGAGCAGTTCTTC. The encoded protein is CRVGVRGLAEIYNEQFF.

The V gene is TRBV9, the J gene TRBJ2-7, with unresolved D. Germline V CDR1 and CDR2: SGDLS, YYNGEE. The CDR3 has 13 amino acids. V was clipped by 4 bases and J by 7 bases, with 15 bases between them. CDR3 nucleotides: TGTGCCAGCAGCCCGATAGGTACCGGAGAGCAGTACTTC. Amino acids: CASSPIGTGEQYF.